The rows below give T cell receptor beta chains drawn from one sample of a study of graft-versus-host responses after intestinal transplantation. Using immunoSEQ multiplex PCR, the repertoire was profiled, and TCRdb retains in-frame clones only, with some absent. The table lists around 17,000 clones, 60% to 85% of them singletons. The sample in question was ileum tissue, obtained roughly 460 days after intestinal transplant. The receptor set was obtained from a human patient who received an intestinal transplant, so some T cells may come from the graft donor. The CDR3 runs from the conserved cysteine through the conserved F or W. D genes are given only for firm matches. Clone size, where shown, is once, few, many, or a class for clones that have expanded.

cdr3_nt	cdr3_aa	clone_size	d_call	j_call	v_call
TGTGCCAGCAGTTACGCAGGGATCTCTGGAAACACCATATATTTT	CASSYAGISGNTIYF	NA	NA	TRBJ1-3	TRBV6-5
TGTGCCAGCAGCGTAGCAGACACAGATACGCAGTATTTT	CASSVADTDTQYF	NA	NA	TRBJ2-3	TRBV9
TGTGCCAGCAGCCAAACTAGCGGGGGGCCTAGCTCCTACAATGAGCAGTTCTTC	CASSQTSGGPSSYNEQFF	NA	TRBD2	TRBJ2-1	TRBV6-4
TGCGCCAGCAGTCAATCGGGCCCCACTGGGGGACAGACTTTCCCTGGGCAGTTCTTC	CASSQSGPTGGQTFPGQFF	NA	TRBD1	TRBJ2-1	TRBV23-1
TGTGCTAGCAGCTCACAGTATGGACGGTCACAAGAGACCCAGTACTTC	CASSSQYGRSQETQYF	NA	NA	TRBJ2-5	TRBV7-7
TGTGCCACCAACCACCTTTGGACAGGTAACACTGAAGCTTTCTTT	CATNHLWTGNTEAFF	NA	TRBD1	TRBJ1-1	TRBV4-2
TGTGCCAGCTCACCACCGAACGGCCGAGACTATGGCTACACCTTC	CASSPPNGRDYGYTF	few	NA	TRBJ1-2	TRBV18
TGTGCCAGCTCCCACTCGGGGGCCGGGAGGACTGAAGCTTTCTTT	CASSHSGAGRTEAFF	NA	NA	TRBJ1-1	TRBV18
TGCGCCAGCAGTTTAGACGCCTACGAGCAGTACTTC	CASSLDAYEQYF	NA	NA	TRBJ2-7	TRBV10-2
TGTGCCAGCAGCGAACGGGGCCCGAGCTCCTACAATGAGCAGTTCTTC	CASSERGPSSYNEQFF	once	NA	TRBJ2-1	TRBV11-2
TGCGCCAGCAGCCAAGTTACAGGGGACGATGAGCAGTTCTTC	CASSQVTGDDEQFF	NA	TRBD1	TRBJ2-1	TRBV4-1
TGTGCCACCAGCAGAGATCTGTATTCACCCCTCCACTTT	CATSRDLYSPLHF	NA	NA	TRBJ1-6	TRBV15
TGTGCCAGCGAGTCGGGCCCTGGGGGTTACAATGAGCAGTTCTTC	CASESGPGGYNEQFF	NA	NA	TRBJ2-1	TRBV19
TGTGCCAGCAGCTTGGTACTAGCGGGAGATACGCAGTATTTT	CASSLVLAGDTQYF	once	TRBD2	TRBJ2-3	TRBV5-6
TGTGCCAGCAGTAGCGGGGGGGGTTACAATGAGCAGTTCTTC	CASSSGGGYNEQFF	NA	TRBD2	TRBJ2-1	TRBV6-1
TGTGCCAGCAGCTCCGACAGGGGGAACACTGAAGCTTTCTTT	CASSSDRGNTEAFF	NA	TRBD1	TRBJ1-1	TRBV13
TGTGCCAGCAGCCCGAGATCCGGGGGGCAGGCTGAAGCTTTCTTT	CASSPRSGGQAEAFF	NA	NA	TRBJ1-1	TRBV9
TGTGCCAGTCGGCCGGGGGAGGAAGGAGAAAAACTGTTTTTT	CASRPGEEGEKLFF	NA	NA	TRBJ1-4	TRBV6-5
TGTGCCAGCAGCGACGAACTAGCGGGGGGCGACGAGCAGTACTTC	CASSDELAGGDEQYF	few	TRBD2	TRBJ2-7	TRBV9
TGTGCCAGCACCAACCCTAATTCACCCCTCCACTTT	CASTNPNSPLHF	few	NA	TRBJ1-6	TRBV6-5
TGTGCCAGCAGCCGCGATAACACCGGGGAGCTGTTTTTT	CASSRDNTGELFF	NA	NA	TRBJ2-2	TRBV6-4
TGTGCCAGCAGCTGGGACAGGGGCGTAGAGACCCAGTACTTC	CASSWDRGVETQYF	NA	TRBD1	TRBJ2-5	TRBV5-6
TGTGCCAGCAGTGGGGACCCTAATGGCTACACCTTC	CASSGDPNGYTF	NA	NA	TRBJ1-2	TRBV6-5
TGTGCCAGCAGCTTTGACGACAGTTACGAGCAGTACTTC	CASSFDDSYEQYF	NA	NA	TRBJ2-7	TRBV7-9
TGTGCCAGCTCCGGTTACTCCTACGAGCAGTACTTC	CASSGYSYEQYF	NA	NA	TRBJ2-7	TRBV28
TGTGCCAGCAGCTACCGGGGGTTTAACACTGAAGCTTTCTTT	CASSYRGFNTEAFF	NA	NA	TRBJ1-1	TRBV7-9
TGTGCCAGCAGCTTTAACAGGGCGGATGGCTACACCTTC	CASSFNRADGYTF	NA	NA	TRBJ1-2	TRBV11-3
TGTGCCAGCAGGCTCAGTGGACGCGGCTACACCTTC	CASRLSGRGYTF	few	NA	TRBJ1-2	TRBV6-5
TGTGCCAGCAGCTGGGGGGGGTATGGCTACACCTTC	CASSWGGYGYTF	few	NA	TRBJ1-2	TRBV6-5
TGTGCCACCAGCAGAGATCGGGGGGGCCCCTACGAGCAGTACTTC	CATSRDRGGPYEQYF	NA	TRBD2	TRBJ2-7	TRBV15
TGTGCCATCAGTGCGGCAAGGAGCTCCTACAATGAGCAGTTCTTC	CAISAARSSYNEQFF	NA	NA	TRBJ2-1	TRBV10-3
TGTGCCAGCGACTCCAGGGGGAACACCGGGGAGCTGTTTTTT	CASDSRGNTGELFF	NA	NA	TRBJ2-2	TRBV6-1
TGCGCCAGCAGTCGGGGAGGGAACAATGAGCAGTTCTTC	CASSRGGNNEQFF	NA	TRBD2	TRBJ2-1	TRBV10-1